This TCR beta chain was identified during a study of blood T cell repertoires in COVID-19. Turning to the study itself: The samples span acute and convalescent COVID-19 from the United States, Italy and Spain. The cDNA or gDNA used as material had been derived from T cells, B-cell-depleted T cells, or PBMCs.

Source study methods: The authors estimated nucleated cell counts from reference gene primer amplification. Assay: immunoSEQ multiplex PCR; the TCRdb copy retains only in-frame clones and omits some. Clone size and the V and J calls come from that table; the DNA yielded D and trimming. This sample carries about 240,000 clones, 75% to 85% of them seen once, and the ten largest clones take 9.5% to 15%. The CDR3 loop spans 17 amino acids. The V and J ends lost 3 bases and 0 bases respectively, with 15 bases between them. CDR1 and CDR2 (germline): SGHDT, YYEEEE. The clonotype comes from an older woman with active or convalescent COVID-19. This chain joins TRBV5-6 and TRBJ2-2; D is uncertain. Sequencing was done on a sample of peripheral blood. The CDR3 DNA reads TGTGCCAGCAGCTCGGTAACAGTTATCTCGAACACCGGGGAGCTGTTTTTT. It yields the protein CASSSVTVISNTGELFF.